This T cell receptor (beta chain) emerged from a study of Ad26.COV2.S vaccination and SARS-CoV-2 variants. For the study at large: Once or twice, 56 days apart, Ad26.COV2.S was delivered intramuscularly.

TCRdb's table, derived via immunoSEQ multiplex PCR, lists solely in-frame clones and lacks some. The repertoire holds approximately 400,000 clones, with about four fifths as singletons. Of note for this clone: Its specificity is unknown.

Overall study results and limits: In TCR breadth and depth analyses, total T cell responses may have been underestimated. People given the vaccine had a wider spike-specific TCR breadth than placebo recipients did.

As to treatment: around 19 received Ad26.COV2.S at low or high dose, single or two shots; roughly five received placebo; per-sample allocation not given. Sampling occurred on day 63 after the first vaccine or placebo injection. The administered vaccine (an Ad26 vector) expressed Wuhan-strain SARS-CoV-2 spike. The clonotype originates from a person aged 18-60 years who received the Ad26.COV2.S COVID-19 vaccine or a placebo. The sample here was peripheral blood, taken in a trial of Ad26.COV2.S vaccine versus placebo.

The CDR3 reads CASSDQIAGGPSETQYF. The CDR3 nucleotides are TGTGCCAGCAGTGACCAGATAGCGGGGGGGCCGTCGGAGACCCAGTACTTC. The gene calls are TRBV25-1 and TRBJ2-5, with 11 bases matching TRBD2. After removal of 3 bases from V and 5 bases from J, the junction contained 11 bases not matched to a gene. This CDR3 has 17 amino acids. Per the germline V gene, CDR1 is MGHDK and CDR2 is SYGVNS.